Below, one T cell receptor (beta chain) is given with its context. This entry belongs to a study of blood T cell repertoires in COVID-19. About the research overall: Acute-phase and convalescent COVID-19 samples originated in the United States, Italy and Spain. Sources were T cells, B-cell-depleted T cells, or PBMCs; the material itself was cDNA or gDNA.

In the original analysis: Researchers report that nucleated cell counts were estimated from reference gene primer amplification. Clones were read by immunoSEQ multiplex PCR, and TCRdb kept only the in-frame ones, dropping some. From that table come the V and J calls and clone size; the DNA was used to work out D and trimming. The data show about 140,000 clones, 84% seen once. CDR1 is SNHLY, CDR2 FYNNEI, per germline. The CDR3 runs 15 residues. V lost 5 bases and J lost 5; bases outside the gene matches: 6. The sequenced sample was peripheral blood. This chain joins TRBV2 and TRBJ1-4; 9 bases are shared with TRBD1. The receptor comes from a man aged 60 to 75 with active or convalescent COVID-19. In DNA, the CDR3 is TGTGCCAGCAGTAGAGGGGGGACAGGGAATGAAAAACTGTTTTTT. Translation gives CASSRGGTGNEKLFF.